This T cell receptor (beta chain) emerged from a study of cytomegalovirus exposure and HLA in healthy donors. Study background: An earlier analysis found some 120 million unique TCR beta sequences from approximately 190 million T cells. There were a few hundred genotyped donors. Of these, roughly 86% fell in the genetic ancestry cluster associated with self-reported Caucasian donors. Study-wide findings and caveats: The investigators catalogued 150 to 200 TCR beta chains as cytomegalovirus-associated. Available immune exposure information was restricted to CMV serostatus only.

The study ran its PCR with 60 Vbeta and 13 Jbeta primers. Sequenced by immunoSEQ multiplex PCR; TCRdb stores in-frame clones only, minus some. There are roughly 150,000 clones in the sample; roughly 73% occur only once, and around 11% lies in the top ten. The CDR3 spans 16 residues. Germline V gene sequence: CDR1 SGHRS, CDR2 YFSETQ. Unmatched junction bases numbered 8, after V lost 4 bases and J lost 2 bases. Note on this clone: Its target is not known.

Sequencing was done on a sample of PBMCs. This TCR was recovered from a man between 18 and 35 years old in good health and CMV-seropositive. The chain carries TRBV5-1 and TRBJ2-1; 8 bases line up with TRBD2. CDR3 sequence reads: CASSTLSGEAYNEQFF. The CDR3 nucleotides read TGCGCCAGCAGCACCCTTAGCGGGGAGGCCTACAATGAGCAGTTCTTC.